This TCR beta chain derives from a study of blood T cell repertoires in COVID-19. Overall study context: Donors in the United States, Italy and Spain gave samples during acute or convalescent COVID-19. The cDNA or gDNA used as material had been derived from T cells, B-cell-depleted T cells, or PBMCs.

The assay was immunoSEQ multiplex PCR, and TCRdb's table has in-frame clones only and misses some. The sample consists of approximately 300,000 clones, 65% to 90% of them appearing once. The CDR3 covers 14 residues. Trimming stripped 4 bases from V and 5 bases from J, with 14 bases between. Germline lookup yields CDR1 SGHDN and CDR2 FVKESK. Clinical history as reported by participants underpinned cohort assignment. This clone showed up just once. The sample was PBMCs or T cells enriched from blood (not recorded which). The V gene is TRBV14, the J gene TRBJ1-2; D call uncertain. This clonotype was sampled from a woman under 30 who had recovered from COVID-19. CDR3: CASSPTSGWYGYTF. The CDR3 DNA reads TGTGCCAGCAGCCCAACCTCGGGGTGGTATGGCTACACCTTC.